These 30 T cell receptor beta chains originate from one sample sequenced in a study of blood T cell repertoires in COVID-19. Produced via immunoSEQ multiplex PCR; TCRdb's table is partial and in-frame only. The table includes about 290,000 clones, around 90% detected once. Specimen: PBMCs or T cells enriched from blood (not recorded which). The receptors were sampled from a woman aged 40 to 50 who had recovered from COVID-19.

The chain uses TRBV4-3 and TRBJ1-1; 7 positions match TRBD1. In germline, CDR1 is LGHNA, CDR2 YSLEER. CDR3 length: 16 residues. Unmatched junction bases numbered 8, after V lost 4 bases and J lost 0 bases. Here the CDR3 DNA reads TGCGCCAGCAGCCTTTACCCGGGACAGTTGAACACTGAAGCTTTCTTT. Translated, it gives CASSLYPGQLNTEAFF.

The V and J genes are TRBV6-4 and TRBJ2-5, with 8 bases identical to TRBD2. Germline V gene lookup returns CDR1 MRHNA and CDR2 SNTAGT. The CDR3 is made up of 16 amino acids. V shed 8 bases, J shed 2 bases, and the junction held 13 bases outside the gene matches. CDR3 nucleotides: TGTGCCAGCTCCAAAGAGGGAGCGGGGGCTCAAGAGACCCAGTACTTC. This gives the protein CASSKEGAGAQETQYF.

This clone was detected only a few times. The J gene is TRBJ2-2, the V gene TRBV5-6; no firm D call. With 1 base removed from V and 3 bases from J, the gap between germline ends came to 4 bases. The CDR3 consists of 13 residues. Germline CDR1 reads SGHDT; CDR2 reads YYEEEE. The CDR3 bases are TGTGCCAGCAGCTTGCTGTACACCGGGGAGCTGTTTTTT. This translates into CASSLLYTGELFF.

This rearrangement joins TRBV18 to TRBJ1-2; TRBD1 matches 7 bases. The V gene end was trimmed by 2 bases and the J gene end by 1 base; junction bases not matched to a gene: 10. Germline values: CDR1 KGHSH, CDR2 LQKENI. The CDR3 length is 17 residues. The CDR3: CASSPTAGQNFNYGYTF. In nucleotides, the CDR3 is TGTGCCAGCTCACCAACGGCGGGACAGAACTTTAACTATGGCTACACCTTC.

The V call is TRBV6-1, the J call TRBJ1-2, with a weak D call TRBD1 (5 bases). CDR1 is MNHNS, CDR2 SASEGT, per germline. Trimming stripped 2 bases from V and 5 bases from J, with 21 bases between. The CDR3 length is 17 residues. The CDR3 sequence: CASSERWGDQGRYGYTF. In DNA, the CDR3 is TGTGCCAGCAGTGAACGATGGGGGGACCAAGGACGGTATGGCTACACCTTC.

The chain combines TRBV5-6 with TRBJ2-1; D is undetermined. Germline CDR1 reads SGHDT; CDR2 reads YYEEEE. The CDR3 runs 15 residues. V lost 1 base and J lost 4, with 12 bases in between. The CDR3 spells CASSLKFPRYNEQFF. CDR3 sequence (DNA): TGTGCCAGCAGCTTGAAATTCCCCAGATACAATGAGCAGTTCTTC.

The V call is TRBV4-3, the J call TRBJ1-4, with 7 bases that match TRBD1. CDR3 length: 16 amino acids. The germline CDR1 and CDR2 sequences are LGHNA and YSLEER. V lost 1 base to trimming and J lost 6 bases; unmatched junction nucleotides: 8. CDR3 in DNA: TGCGCCAGCAGCCAAGGAGGTTCGACAGGGTATGAAAAACTGTTTTTT. Its translation: CASSQGGSTGYEKLFF.

This chain connects TRBV7-9 to TRBJ2-2, with 8 bases identical to TRBD2. Germline CDR1 SEHNR, CDR2 FQNEAQ (reference sequence). Germline trimming cut 5 bases from V and 6 bases from J; bases unmatched to any gene: 5. The CDR3 is made up of 14 amino acids. The CDR3 spells CASSRAGVSGELFF. The CDR3 DNA reads as TGTGCCAGCAGCAGAGCGGGAGTCTCCGGGGAGCTGTTTTTT.

The CDR3 nucleotides are TGTGCCAGCAGTTATTCAAGGGCAGGGGCCGACGAGCAGTACTTC. Translating gives CASSYSRAGADEQYF. This chain connects TRBV6-5 to TRBJ2-7, with a possible D match to TRBD1 (6 bases). CDR1 and CDR2 from the germline V gene are MNHEY and SVGAGI. V lost 3 bases to trimming and J lost 5 bases, with 17 bases between them. The CDR3 sequence is 15 residues long.

V usage is TRBV6-6 and J usage is TRBJ1-6, with TRBD1 matching over 8 bases. The CDR3 sequence is 17 residues long. V lost 5 bases, J lost 6 bases, and 12 bases stayed unmatched. Germline-derived CDR1 and CDR2 are MNHNY and SVGAGI (reference sequence). CDR3 nucleotide sequence: TGTGCCAGCAGTCTAGGACAGGGTAGTCGTGGTAATTCACCCCTCCACTTT. Its translation is CASSLGQGSRGNSPLHF.

The chain uses TRBV19 and TRBJ2-1, with TRBD2 identical over 14 bases. The CDR3 is 15 amino acids. Germline CDR1 is LNHDA and CDR2 is SQIVND (reference sequence). Trimming at V came to 7 bases and at J to 7 bases, leaving 6 bases not matched to a gene. CDR3 in amino acids: CASKGLAGVRNEQFF. DNA for the CDR3: TGTGCCAGTAAGGGACTAGCGGGGGTGAGAAATGAGCAGTTCTTC.

The sample holds one count of this clone. Additional DNA sequences in this sample encode the identical CDR3. J is TRBJ2-3 and V is TRBV18; D perhaps matches TRBD2 (6 bases). The CDR3 runs to 16 residues. Trimming took 1 base from V and 1 from J, leaving 12 bases between them. Per germline, CDR1 KGHSH and CDR2 LQKENI. The CDR3 nucleotides are TGTGCCAGCTCACCACGGGCGTCGGGGGGCACAGATACGCAGTATTTT. Amino acid sequence: CASSPRASGGTDTQYF.

The V gene is TRBV29-1, the J gene TRBJ2-7; the match to TRBD1 covers 10 bases. Trimming removed 6 bases from V and 3 bases from J; junction bases left unmatched: 5. CDR1 SQVTM and CDR2 ANQGSEA come from the germline V gene. This CDR3 comprises 13 residues. The CDR3 here is CSVTGGNSYEQYF. The CDR3 nucleotides read TGCAGCGTGACAGGGGGCAATAGCTACGAGCAGTACTTC.

The sample holds one count of this clone. The chain links TRBV6-5 to TRBJ1-1; 8 nucleotides align to TRBD1. V lost 6 bases to trimming and J lost 2 bases; unmatched junction nucleotides: 8. Germline lookup yields CDR1 MNHEY and CDR2 SVGAGI. The CDR3 contains 15 residues. CDR3 nucleotide sequence: TGTGCCAGCAGCCGCCAGGGACAGGTTAACACTGAAGCTTTCTTT. As protein: CASSRQGQVNTEAFF.

The rearrangement links TRBV19 to TRBJ2-5; tentative D call: TRBD2 (6 bases). Trimming stripped 5 bases from V and 1 base from J, with 11 bases between. This CDR3 is 14 amino acids long. Per the germline V gene, CDR1 is LNHDA and CDR2 is SQIVND (reference sequence). CDR3 sequence: CASSSAGPQETQYF. The CDR3 DNA reads as TGTGCCAGTAGTTCGGCGGGGCCCCAAGAGACCCAGTACTTC.

The chain is built from TRBV28 and TRBJ2-7; tentatively, D is TRBD2 (6 bases). This CDR3 has 11 amino acids. Trimming cost V 10 bases and J 2 bases, with 9 bases left between them. The germline V gene encodes CDR1 MDHEN and CDR2 SYDVKM. The CDR3 DNA is TGTGCCATTGGCGGGACCTACGAGCAGTACTTC. It translates to CAIGGTYEQYF.

In the case of this clone: Other DNA sequences in this sample translate to the same CDR3. The CDR3 reads CASSSRGTEAFF. In nucleotides, the CDR3 is TGTGCCAGCAGTTCCAGGGGTACTGAAGCTTTCTTT. This sequence joins TRBV6-5 and TRBJ1-1; D may be TRBD1 (6 bases). Germline CDR1 is MNHEY and CDR2 is SVGAGI. This CDR3 spans 12 amino acids. V lost 4 bases, J lost 5 bases, and 8 bases lay in between.

The rearrangement joins TRBV2 to TRBJ1-2; the match to TRBD1 covers 8 bases. From germline, CDR1 is SNHLY and CDR2 FYNNEI. Germline trimming cut 6 bases from V and 7 bases from J; bases unmatched to any gene: 13. This CDR3 is 15 amino acids long. The CDR3 nucleotides read TGTGCCAGCAGCACTCAGACAGGGGAAAGGGGTGGCTACACCTTC. Translated, it gives CASSTQTGERGGYTF.

This chain links TRBV3-1 (or the pseudogene TRBV3-2) with TRBJ1-5; tentative D call: TRBD1 (5 bases). V was shortened by 8 bases and J by 4 bases, with 12 bases between the two germline ends. Germline V CDR1 and CDR2: LGHDT, YNNKEL (reference sequence). The CDR3 is 13 residues long. The CDR3 sequence: CASSRKGNQPQHF. The DNA for the CDR3 is TGTGCCAGCTCCAGAAAGGGGAATCAGCCCCAGCATTTT.

The gene calls are TRBV7-9 and TRBJ2-1, with 8 nucleotides matching TRBD2. Per germline, CDR1 SEHNR and CDR2 FQNEAQ (reference sequence). V gave up 5 bases and J gave up 8 bases; unmatched junction bases: 14. The CDR3 contains 16 residues. CDR3 coding DNA: TGTGCCAGCAGCCCGCCCGGGGCGGGAGGTCTCCATGAGCAGTTCTTC. Translating gives CASSPPGAGGLHEQFF.

J is TRBJ1-5 and V is TRBV2, with no clear D. With 6 bases removed from V and 0 bases from J, the gap between germline ends came to 12 bases. The CDR3 has 15 amino acids. Germline V gene sequence: CDR1 SNHLY, CDR2 FYNNEI. The CDR3 region is CASSPWTRSNQPQHF. The CDR3 coding sequence is TGTGCCAGCAGCCCCTGGACTCGTAGCAATCAGCCCCAGCATTTT.

This clone was detected only once. V gene TRBV14 combines with J gene TRBJ1-1; maybe TRBD1 (5 bases). The CDR3 runs 14 residues. CDR1 is SGHDN, CDR2 FVKESK, per germline. Trimming took 2 bases from V and 5 from J, leaving 12 bases between them. The CDR3 DNA is TGTGCCAGCAGCCAATGGATGGGGCGGACTGAAGCTTTCTTT. This translates into CASSQWMGRTEAFF.

As regards this clone: A read error is possible here, since a much larger clone lies one base away. Other DNA sequences in the same sample also yield this CDR3. J is TRBJ2-1 and V is TRBV7-9; 9 bases fit TRBD2. Germline CDR1 SEHNR, CDR2 FQNEAQ (reference sequence). Trimming cost V 0 bases and J 2 bases; bases outside gene matches: 2. The CDR3 loop spans 16 amino acids. The CDR3 DNA is TGTGCCAGCAGCTTAGCCCTAGCGGGAACCTACAATGAGCAGTTCTTC. This codes for CASSLALAGTYNEQFF.

This chain uses TRBV15 with TRBJ2-3, with TRBD2 matching over 7 bases. V was pared by 4 bases and J by 0 bases, with 10 bases of the junction left unmatched. The CDR3 sequence is 17 residues long. The germline gives CDR1 LNHNV, CDR2 YYDKDF (reference sequence). CDR3 loop: CATSTKPGGVSTDTQYF. CDR3 nucleotides: TGTGCCACCAGCACCAAGCCGGGGGGAGTGAGCACAGATACGCAGTATTTT.

The chain employs TRBV3-1 (or the pseudogene TRBV3-2) and TRBJ2-5, with 9 positions matching TRBD2. Losses at the gene ends were 0 bases for V and 5 bases for J; bases not matched to a gene: 16. Germline V gives CDR1 LGHDT, CDR2 YNNKEL (reference sequence). The CDR3 totals 19 residues. In DNA, the CDR3 is TGTGCCAGCAGCCAAGATCCAAAACTAGCGGGCGCTTCCCGGGAGACCCAGTACTTC. It yields the protein CASSQDPKLAGASRETQYF.

The J gene is TRBJ2-7, the V gene TRBV27; tentative D call: TRBD1 (6 bases). This CDR3 is 15 amino acids long. V lost 4 bases and J lost 4, with 17 bases in between. Germline V gene sequence: CDR1 MNHEY, CDR2 SMNVEV (reference sequence). The CDR3 here is CASSSRGQAIYEQYF. The CDR3 nucleotides are TGTGCCAGCAGTTCTCGGGGACAAGCTATTTACGAGCAGTACTTC.

CDR3 amino acids: CASSQAAGDYGYTF. The CDR3 DNA is TGTGCCAGCAGCCAAGCGGCAGGGGACTATGGCTACACCTTC. The genes are TRBV3-1 (or the pseudogene TRBV3-2) and TRBJ1-2; D is possibly TRBD1 (6 bases). The CDR3 extends over 14 amino acids. Germline loops: CDR1 LGHDT, CDR2 YNNKEL (reference sequence). V was cut by 1 base and J by 3 bases, with 9 bases left in between.

The chain recombines TRBV5-1 with TRBJ2-7, with D tentatively TRBD1 (7 bases). The CDR3 length is 14 residues. CDR1 is SGHRS and CDR2 is YFSETQ in the germline V gene. Trimming pared 0 bases from V and 3 bases from J, leaving 10 bases between. This CDR3 reads CASSLVQGGYEQYF. CDR3 coding DNA: TGCGCCAGCAGCTTGGTCCAGGGGGGCTACGAGCAGTACTTC.

V and J are TRBV6-5 and TRBJ2-5, with D possibly TRBD2 on 6 matching bases. The CDR3 covers 14 residues. Germline CDR1 is MNHEY and CDR2 is SVGAGI. Trimming pared 6 bases from V and 5 bases from J, leaving 16 bases between. CDR3 loop: CASRPPLASETQYF. The CDR3, as DNA: TGTGCCAGCAGACCCCCACTAGCCTCGGAGACCCAGTACTTC.

The V gene is TRBV5-5, the J gene TRBJ1-4; 9 bases map to TRBD1. J was trimmed by 8 bases and V by 3 bases; bases with no gene match: 8. Per germline, CDR1 SGHKS and CDR2 YYEKEE (reference sequence). This CDR3 is built from 15 residues. The CDR3 DNA is TGTGCCAGCAGCTCCCTACAGGGGGCCGGCGAAAAACTGTTTTTT. This encodes CASSSLQGAGEKLFF.